This entry concerns a single T cell receptor (beta chain). The antigen is not known. The CDR3 is made up of 16 amino acids. The V gene's germline CDR1 is DFQATT and CDR2 SNEGSKA (reference sequence). V was pared by 0 bases and J by 2 bases, with 10 bases of the junction left unmatched. Construction of TCR beta libraries was performed using quantitative 5'-RACE with molecular barcodes. TCRdb analysed the 5' RACE reads with MiXCR anew, one entry per CDR3 protein. Of around 180,000 distinct CDR3 sequences listed, roughly 18% are singletons. The data derive from a study of CD8 T cells in ankylosing spondylitis. Broader study findings: Significant enrichment of disease-linked clones was reportedly seen in matched ankylosing spondylitis synovial fluid. Existing reports had already noted some motif variants in reactive arthritis synovial fluid and blood. Seven to nine highly homologous variants made up a TCR beta motif that seemed to typify ankylosing spondylitis blood.

V is TRBV20-1 and J is TRBJ2-7, with 7 bases that match TRBD1. Sequencing input: blood, either unsorted or a sorted T cell fraction (not recorded which). This receptor was identified in a male donor between 5 and 35 years old with ankylosing spondylitis or in good health (not recorded which). The chain's CDR3 is CSAREMEDRIPYEQYF. The CDR3 region has the DNA TGCAGTGCTAGAGAGATGGAGGACAGGATTCCCTACGAGCAGTACTTC.